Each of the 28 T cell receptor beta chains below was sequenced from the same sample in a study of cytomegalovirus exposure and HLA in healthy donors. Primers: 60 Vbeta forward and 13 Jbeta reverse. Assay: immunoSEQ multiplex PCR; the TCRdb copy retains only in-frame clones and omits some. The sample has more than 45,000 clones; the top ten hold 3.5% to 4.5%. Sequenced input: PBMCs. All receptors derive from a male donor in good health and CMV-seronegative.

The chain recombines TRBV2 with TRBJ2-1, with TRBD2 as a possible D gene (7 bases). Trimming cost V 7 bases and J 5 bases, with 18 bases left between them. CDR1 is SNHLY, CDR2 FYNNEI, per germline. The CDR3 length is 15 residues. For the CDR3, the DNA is TGTGCCAGCACCGGCGGGGGCGCACCCGACAATGAGCAGTTCTTC. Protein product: CASTGGGAPDNEQFF.

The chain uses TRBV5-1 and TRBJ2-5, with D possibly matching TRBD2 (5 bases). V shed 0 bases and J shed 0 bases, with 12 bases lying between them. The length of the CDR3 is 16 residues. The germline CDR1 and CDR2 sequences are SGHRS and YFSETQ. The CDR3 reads CASSLGARRYQETQYF. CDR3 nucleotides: TGCGCCAGCAGCTTGGGGGCACGGAGGTACCAAGAGACCCAGTACTTC.

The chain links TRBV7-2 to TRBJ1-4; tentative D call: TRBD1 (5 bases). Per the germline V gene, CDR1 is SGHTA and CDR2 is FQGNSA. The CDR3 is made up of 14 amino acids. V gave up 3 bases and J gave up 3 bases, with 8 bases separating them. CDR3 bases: TGTGCCAGCAGCTTTCAGGGATCTAATGAAAAACTGTTTTTT. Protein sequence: CASSFQGSNEKLFF.

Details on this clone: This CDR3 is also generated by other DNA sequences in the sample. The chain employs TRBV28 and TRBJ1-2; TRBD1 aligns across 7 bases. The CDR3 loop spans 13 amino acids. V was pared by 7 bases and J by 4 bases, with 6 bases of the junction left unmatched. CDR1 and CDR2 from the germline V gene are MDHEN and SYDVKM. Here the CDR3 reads CASTPDRAYGYTF. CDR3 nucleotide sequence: TGTGCCAGCACGCCAGACAGGGCCTATGGCTACACCTTC.

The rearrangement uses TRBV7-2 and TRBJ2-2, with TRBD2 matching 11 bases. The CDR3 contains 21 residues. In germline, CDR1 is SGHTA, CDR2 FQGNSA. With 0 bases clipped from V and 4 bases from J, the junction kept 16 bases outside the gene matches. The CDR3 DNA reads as TGTGCCAGCAGCTTAGCCCAATCCGCATCCAGACTAGCGGGATCCACCGGGGAGCTGTTTTTT. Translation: CASSLAQSASRLAGSTGELFF.

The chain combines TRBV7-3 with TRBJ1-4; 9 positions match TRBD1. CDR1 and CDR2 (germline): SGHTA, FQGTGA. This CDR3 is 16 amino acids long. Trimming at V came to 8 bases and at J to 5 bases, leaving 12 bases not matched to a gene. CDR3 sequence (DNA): TGTGCCAGCCCCCCCCGCGGACAGGGGCGGAATGAAAAACTGTTTTTT. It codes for CASPPRGQGRNEKLFF.

The CDR3 DNA is TGTGCCAGTGGGGCCGGGACAGGGGGCGATGGCTACACCTTC. It yields the protein CASGAGTGGDGYTF. This chain uses TRBV19 with TRBJ1-2, with 12 bases identical to TRBD1. Germline V CDR1 and CDR2: LNHDA, SQIVND (reference sequence). This CDR3 contains 14 residues. V was clipped by 8 bases and J by 6 bases; unmatched bases: 7.

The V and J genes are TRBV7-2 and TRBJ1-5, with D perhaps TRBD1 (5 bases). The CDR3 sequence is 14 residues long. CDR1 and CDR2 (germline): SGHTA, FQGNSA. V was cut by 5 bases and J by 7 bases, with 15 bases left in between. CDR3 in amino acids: CASSKAGEGQPQHF. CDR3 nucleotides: TGTGCCAGCAGCAAGGCGGGGGAGGGCCAGCCCCAGCATTTT.

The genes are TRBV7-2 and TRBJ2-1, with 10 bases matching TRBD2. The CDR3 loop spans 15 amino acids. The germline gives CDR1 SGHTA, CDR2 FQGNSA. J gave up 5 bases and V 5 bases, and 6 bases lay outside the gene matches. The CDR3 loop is CASSLTSGRDNEQFF. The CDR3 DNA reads TGTGCCAGCAGCCTGACTAGCGGGCGGGACAATGAGCAGTTCTTC.

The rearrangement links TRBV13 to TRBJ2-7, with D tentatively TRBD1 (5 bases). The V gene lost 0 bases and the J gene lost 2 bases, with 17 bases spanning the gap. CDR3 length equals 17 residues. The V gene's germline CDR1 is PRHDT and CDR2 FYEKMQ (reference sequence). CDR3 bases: TGTGCCAGCAGCTTAGGCACAGGCGCAGGGATCGCCTACGAGCAGTACTTC. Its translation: CASSLGTGAGIAYEQYF.

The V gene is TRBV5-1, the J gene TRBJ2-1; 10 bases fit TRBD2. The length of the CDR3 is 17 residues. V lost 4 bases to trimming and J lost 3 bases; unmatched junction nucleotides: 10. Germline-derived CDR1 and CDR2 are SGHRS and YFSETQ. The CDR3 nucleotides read TGCGCCAGCAGCGTAGCTAGCGGGGGCTCTCGCTACAATGAGCAGTTCTTC. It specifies CASSVASGGSRYNEQFF. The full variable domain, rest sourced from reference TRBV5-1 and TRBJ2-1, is KAGVTQTPRYLIKTRGQQVTLSCSPISGHRSVSWYQQTPGQGLQFLFEYFSETQRNKGNFPGRFSGRQFSNSRSEMNVSTLELGDSALYLCASSVASGGSRYNEQFFGPGTRLTVL.

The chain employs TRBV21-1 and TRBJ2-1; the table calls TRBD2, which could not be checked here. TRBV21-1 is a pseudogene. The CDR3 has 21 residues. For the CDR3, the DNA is TGTGCCAGCAGCAAAGGTCGGGGTACTAGGGAGTTAGCGTCACCCTACAATGAGCAGTTCTTC. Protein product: CASSKGRGTRELASPYNEQFF.

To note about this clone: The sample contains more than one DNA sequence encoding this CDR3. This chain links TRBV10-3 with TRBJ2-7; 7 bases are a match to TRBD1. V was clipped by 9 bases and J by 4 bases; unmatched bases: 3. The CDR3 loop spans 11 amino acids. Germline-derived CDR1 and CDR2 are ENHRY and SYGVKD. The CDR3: CAIRGQYEQYF. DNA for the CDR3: TGTGCCATAAGGGGACAGTACGAGCAGTACTTC.

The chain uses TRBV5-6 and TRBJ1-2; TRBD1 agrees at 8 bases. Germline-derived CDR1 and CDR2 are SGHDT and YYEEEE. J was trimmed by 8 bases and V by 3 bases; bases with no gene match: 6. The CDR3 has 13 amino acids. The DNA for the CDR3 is TGTGCCAGCAGCTGGGGAGACAGGGGAGGCTACACCTTC. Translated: CASSWGDRGGYTF.

The CDR3 DNA reads TGTGCCAGCAGCCAAGGTCACGGGGTCGAGCAGTACTTC. Translated, it gives CASSQGHGVEQYF. The chain recombines TRBV14 with TRBJ2-7; a weak D match, TRBD2 (5 bases). V lost 1 base and J 6 bases, leaving 10 bases between the germline ends. Germline values: CDR1 SGHDN, CDR2 FVKESK. The length of the CDR3 is 13 residues.

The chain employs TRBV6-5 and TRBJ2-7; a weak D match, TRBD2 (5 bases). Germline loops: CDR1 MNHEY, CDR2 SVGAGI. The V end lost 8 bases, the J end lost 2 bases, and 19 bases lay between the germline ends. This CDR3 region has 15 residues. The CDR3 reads CASSRTASFTYEQYF. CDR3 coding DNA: TGTGCCAGCTCCCGGACTGCCAGTTTCACCTACGAGCAGTACTTC.

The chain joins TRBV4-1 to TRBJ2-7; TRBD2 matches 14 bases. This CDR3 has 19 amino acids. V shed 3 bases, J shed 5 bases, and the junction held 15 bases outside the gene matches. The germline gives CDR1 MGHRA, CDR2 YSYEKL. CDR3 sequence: CASSHPGLAGGAGRNEQYF. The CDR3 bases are TGCGCCAGCAGCCACCCCGGACTAGCGGGGGGCGCGGGGAGGAACGAGCAGTACTTC.

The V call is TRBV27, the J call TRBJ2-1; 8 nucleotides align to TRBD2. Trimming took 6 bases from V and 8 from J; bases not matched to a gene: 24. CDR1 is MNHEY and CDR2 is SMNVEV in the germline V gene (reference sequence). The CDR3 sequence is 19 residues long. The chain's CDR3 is CASSRQLSHSGTSIHEQFF. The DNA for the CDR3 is TGTGCCAGCAGCCGCCAACTCTCCCACTCCGGGACTAGTATCCATGAGCAGTTCTTC.

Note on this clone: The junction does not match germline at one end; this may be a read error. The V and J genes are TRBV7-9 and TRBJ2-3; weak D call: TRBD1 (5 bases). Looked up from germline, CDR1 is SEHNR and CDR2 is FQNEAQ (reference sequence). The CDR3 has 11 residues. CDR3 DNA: TGTGCCAGCAGCCAGGGCGATAAGCAGTATTTT. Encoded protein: CASSQGDKQYF.

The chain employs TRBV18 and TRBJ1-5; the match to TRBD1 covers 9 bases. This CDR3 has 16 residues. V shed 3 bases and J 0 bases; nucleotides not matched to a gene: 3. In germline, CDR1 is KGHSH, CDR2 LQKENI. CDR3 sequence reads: CASSPGTGNSNQPQHF. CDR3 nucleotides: TGTGCCAGCTCACCCGGGACAGGGAATAGCAATCAGCCCCAGCATTTT.

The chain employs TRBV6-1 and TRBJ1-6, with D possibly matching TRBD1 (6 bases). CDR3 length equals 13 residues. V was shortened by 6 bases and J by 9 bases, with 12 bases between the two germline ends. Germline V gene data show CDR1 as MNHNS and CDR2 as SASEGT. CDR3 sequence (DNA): TGTGCCAGCAGCAATACAGGGAGTTCACCCCTCCACTTT. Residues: CASSNTGSSPLHF.

CDR3 residues: CASSQGLAGYEQYF. The CDR3 DNA sequence: TGTGCCAGCAGCCAAGGACTAGCGGGTTACGAGCAGTACTTC. J is TRBJ2-7 and V is TRBV14; 10 bases match TRBD2. Germline CDR1 is SGHDN and CDR2 is FVKESK. Germline trimming cut 1 base from V and 4 bases from J; bases unmatched to any gene: 1. The CDR3 length is 14 residues.

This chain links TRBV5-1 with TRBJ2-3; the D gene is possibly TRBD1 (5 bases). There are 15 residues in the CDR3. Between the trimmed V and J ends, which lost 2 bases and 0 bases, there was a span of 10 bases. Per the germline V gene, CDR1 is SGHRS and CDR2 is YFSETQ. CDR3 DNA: TGCGCCAGCAGCTTAGGGGAATACAGCACAGATACGCAGTATTTT. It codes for CASSLGEYSTDTQYF. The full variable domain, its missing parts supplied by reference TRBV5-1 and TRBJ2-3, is KAGVTQTPRYLIKTRGQQVTLSCSPISGHRSVSWYQQTPGQGLQFLFEYFSETQRNKGNFPGRFSGRQFSNSRSEMNVSTLELGDSALYLCASSLGEYSTDTQYFGPGTRLTVL.

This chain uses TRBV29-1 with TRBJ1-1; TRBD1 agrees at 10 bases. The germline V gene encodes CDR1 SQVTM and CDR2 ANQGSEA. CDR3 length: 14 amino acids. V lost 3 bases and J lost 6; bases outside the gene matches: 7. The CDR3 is CSVDGDRGVAEAFF. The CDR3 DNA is TGCAGCGTTGATGGGGACAGGGGAGTTGCTGAAGCTTTCTTT. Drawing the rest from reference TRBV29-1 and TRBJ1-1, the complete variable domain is SAVISQKPSRDICQRGTSLTIQCQVDSQVTMMFWYRQQPGQSLTLIATANQGSEATYESGFVIDKFPISRPNLTFSTLTVSNMSPEDSSIYLCSVDGDRGVAEAFFGQGTRLTVV.

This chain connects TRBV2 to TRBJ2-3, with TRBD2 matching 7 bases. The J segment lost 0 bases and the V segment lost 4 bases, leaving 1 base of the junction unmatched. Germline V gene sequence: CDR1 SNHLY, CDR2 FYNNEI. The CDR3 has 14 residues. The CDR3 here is CASSVGGSTDTQYF. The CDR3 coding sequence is TGTGCCAGCAGTGTCGGGGGGAGCACAGATACGCAGTATTTT. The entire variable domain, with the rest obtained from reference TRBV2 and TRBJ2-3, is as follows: EPEVTQTPSHQVTQMGQEVILRCVPISNHLYFYWYRQILGQKVEFLVSFYNNEISEKSEIFDDQFSVERPDGSNFTLKIRSTKLEDSAMYFCASSVGGSTDTQYFGPGTRLTVL.

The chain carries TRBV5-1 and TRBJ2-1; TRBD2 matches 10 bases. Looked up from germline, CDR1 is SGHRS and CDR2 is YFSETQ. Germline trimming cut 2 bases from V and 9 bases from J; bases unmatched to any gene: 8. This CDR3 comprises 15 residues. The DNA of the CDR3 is TGCGCCAGCAGCTTTACCCTAGCGGGAGCGACTGAGCAGTTCTTC. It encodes CASSFTLAGATEQFF.

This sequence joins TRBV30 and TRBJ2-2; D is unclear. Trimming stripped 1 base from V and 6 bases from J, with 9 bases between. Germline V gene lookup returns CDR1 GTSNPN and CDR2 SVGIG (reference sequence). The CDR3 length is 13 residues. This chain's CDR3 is CAWSGYNPGELFF. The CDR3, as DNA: TGTGCCTGGAGTGGGTACAATCCCGGGGAGCTGTTTTTT. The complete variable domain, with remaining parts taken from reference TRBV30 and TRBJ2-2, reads SQTIHQWPATLVQPVGSPLSLECTVEGTSNPNLYWYRQAAGRGLQLLFYSVGIGQISSEVPQNLSASRPQDRQFILSSKKLLLSDSGFYLCAWSGYNPGELFFGEGSRLTVL.

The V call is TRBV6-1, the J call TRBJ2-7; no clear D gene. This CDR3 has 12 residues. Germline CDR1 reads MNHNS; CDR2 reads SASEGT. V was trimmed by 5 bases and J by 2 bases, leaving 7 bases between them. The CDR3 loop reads CASSKTAYEQYF. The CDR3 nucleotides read TGTGCCAGCAGTAAAACAGCCTACGAGCAGTACTTC.